The text below deals with one TCR beta chain. Its antigen remains unidentified. This sample stems from a study of regulatory T cells in long-lasting Graves disease. The study's findings and limits: Favoring TRBV28, TRBJ1-2 and TRBJ2-5 was a feature seen in persistent disease. With some 2,800 shared public clonotypes, persistent patients exceeded new patients, who shared 950 to 1,000.

Trimming removed 3 bases from V and 4 bases from J, with 10 bases in between. The CDR3 sequence is 13 residues long. Per germline, CDR1 SGHAT and CDR2 FQNNGV. The time point denotes: persistent/refractory GD, antithyroid drugs over 5 years with positive TRAb. Construction of the TCR library relied on RNA isolated from PBMCs. Combining iRepertoire HTBI primers with Arm-PCR of CDR3 regions, the authors built TCR beta libraries. TCRdb reanalysed the multiplex PCR reads using MiXCR and keeps one entry per CDR3 protein. The sample yields around 460,000 distinct CDR3 sequences, under 25% seen once. V is TRBV11-2 and J is TRBJ2-7; TRBD1 might be the D (5 bases). The starting material was peripheral blood mononuclear cells (PBMCs), obtained when the disease was refractory, from a patient treated with antithyroid drugs. This TCR came from a female donor with Graves disease. The CDR3 DNA sequence: TGTGCCAGCAGCTTTACCAGGGCGTACGAGCAGTACTTC. This gives the protein CASSFTRAYEQYF.